These T cell receptor beta chains were read from a single sample in a study of T cell responses to AZD1222 COVID-19 vaccine. TCRdb's copy holds only in-frame clones and misses some; the assay was immunoSEQ multiplex PCR. The sample consists of around 180,000 clones, 85% to 90% of them appearing once. This material consisted of peripheral blood, taken on day 0 of AZD1222 vaccination. The source of these receptors is an adult in good health. The CDR3 runs from the conserved cysteine through the conserved F or W. Each record gives: clone size, J gene, V gene, D gene, CDR3 length, CDR3 DNA, CDR3 protein. The D gene is left open where the match is weak. Only part of the rows carry a size: once, few, many, or a class if the clone is expanded.

.	TRBJ2-1	TRBV7-6	.	15	TGTGCCAGCAGCCCAACCACCCAGTCTTACAATGAGCAGTTCTTC	CASSPTTQSYNEQFF
.	TRBJ2-2	TRBV7-6	.	15	TGTGCCAGCAGCTTAGTGGGACAAGGGAAGCGGGAGCTGTTTTTT	CASSLVGQGKRELFF
.	TRBJ2-3	TRBV12-3/TRBV12-4	.	13	TGTGCCAGCAGTTTACAAGTTGGCGATACGCAGTATTTT	CASSLQVGDTQYF
.	TRBJ1-2	TRBV18	.	13	TGTGCCAGCTCACCTGAGGACGGCTATGGCTACACCTTC	CASSPEDGYGYTF
.	TRBJ2-2	TRBV5-4	TRBD1	15	TGTGCCAGCAGCTTGGGACAGGGAAACACCGGGGAGCTGTTTTTT	CASSLGQGNTGELFF
.	TRBJ1-4	TRBV5-1	TRBD1	14	TGCGCCAGCAGCGGGGACAGCCATAATGAAAAACTGTTTTTT	CASSGDSHNEKLFF
once	TRBJ2-2	TRBV5-3	.	17	TGTGCCAGAAGCTTGACCGCCCGTGTAGTTCGGACCGGGGAGCTGTTTTTT	CARSLTARVVRTGELFF
.	TRBJ2-6	TRBV5-1	.	17	TGCGCCAGCAGCGGTACAGGTCTTGGGACTGGGGCCAACGTCCTGACTTTC	CASSGTGLGTGANVLTF
.	TRBJ2-3	TRBV19	TRBD2	15	TGTGCCATTTCCTCGGGACTAGCGGGCACAGATACGCAGTATTTT	CAISSGLAGTDTQYF
.	TRBJ2-7	TRBV30	TRBD1	13	TGTGCCTGGGACCGGGACAGGGGTAACGAGCAGTACTTC	CAWDRDRGNEQYF
.	TRBJ2-1	TRBV7-2	TRBD2	17	TGTGCCAGCAGCTTAGCCCCTAGCGGGACCTCCTACAATGAGCAGTTCTTC	CASSLAPSGTSYNEQFF
.	TRBJ2-3	TRBV11-3	TRBD1	13	TGTGCCAGCAGCGCGACAGGGTCGGATACGCAGTATTTT	CASSATGSDTQYF
.	TRBJ2-5	TRBV28	TRBD2	14	TGTGCCAGCCTTTTACCCGGGAGGGGAGAGACCCAGTACTTC	CASLLPGRGETQYF
.	TRBJ2-2	TRBV27	.	14	TGTGCCAGCAGCCCCGGGACCCAAACCGGGGAGCTGTTTTTT	CASSPGTQTGELFF
.	TRBJ2-4	TRBV6-5	TRBD2	15	TGTGCCAGCAGCTTAAGCGGGGGGGCCAAAAACATTCAGTACTTC	CASSLSGGAKNIQYF
.	TRBJ2-3	TRBV2	TRBD1	19	TGTGCCAGCAGGGGCGGTCTAGGTCGGACAGGGAACGCGACAGATACGCAGTATTTT	CASRGGLGRTGNATDTQYF
.	TRBJ2-2	TRBV30	.	11	TGTGCCTGGATTCGGACCGGGGAGCTGTTTTTT	CAWIRTGELFF
.	TRBJ2-1	TRBV4-1	TRBD1	21	TGCGCCAGCAGCCTAGAGTGGAGCAGATTTGGCCGCGGACAGGGTGGGACGTTACAGTTCTTC	CASSLEWSRFGRGQGGTLQFF
.	TRBJ1-5	TRBV19	.	15	TGTGCCAGTAGTATAGATCTCAGTAGCAATCAGCCCCAGCATTTT	CASSIDLSSNQPQHF
.	TRBJ1-2	TRBV28	TRBD1	17	TGTGCCAGCAGTCAACCCCGCCACAGGGGGCGCAGTGGTGGCTACACCTTC	CASSQPRHRGRSGGYTF
.	TRBJ1-3	TRBV18	TRBD1	14	TGTGCCAGCTCACCACCGGGACAGAGTCACACCATATATTTT	CASSPPGQSHTIYF
.	TRBJ1-4	TRBV28	TRBD1	13	TGTGCCAGCAATGGGGGGGACAGGGTAAGGCTGTTTTTT	CASNGGDRVRLFF
.	TRBJ1-2	TRBV28	.	16	TGTGCCAGCAGTTTAGGTCTTAGGGAGTTCAACTATGGCTACACCTTC	CASSLGLREFNYGYTF
.	TRBJ2-1	TRBV15	TRBD1	15	TGTGCCACCAGCAGTAGGACAGGTGAGGTAAATGAGCAGTTCTTC	CATSSRTGEVNEQFF
.	TRBJ1-2	TRBV6-5	TRBD1	13	TGTGCCAGCAGTTATACAGGGGGGCATGGCTACACCTTC	CASSYTGGHGYTF
.	TRBJ2-5	TRBV5-1	TRBD2	16	TGCGCCAGCAGCTTGGCGGCTAGCGGAACCCAAGAGACCCAGTACTTC	CASSLAASGTQETQYF
.	TRBJ2-1	TRBV5-6	TRBD1	15	TGTGCCAGCAGCCTCGACAGGGGGCTTAACAATGAGCAGTTCTTC	CASSLDRGLNNEQFF
.	TRBJ1-1	TRBV12-3/TRBV12-4	TRBD1	13	TGTGCCAGCAGCCGGACAGGGGGTGGTGAAGCTTTCTTT	CASSRTGGGEAFF
.	TRBJ2-1	TRBV27	TRBD2	15	TGTGCCAGCTCCCTGCGGGAGGGGGCACCGAATGAGCAGTTCTTC	CASSLREGAPNEQFF
.	TRBJ2-5	TRBV7-9	.	13	TGTGCCAGCAGCTTAGCGGTGTATGAGACCCAGTACTTC	CASSLAVYETQYF
.	TRBJ1-5	TRBV18	.	11	TGTGCCAGCTCACCAGTGTGGGCCCAGCATTTT	CASSPVWAQHF
.	TRBJ1-5	TRBV19	.	13	TGTGCCACCGGCCGGGGCGGCGGACAGCCCCAGCATTTT	CATGRGGGQPQHF
.	TRBJ2-7	TRBV5-4	TRBD1	15	TGTGCCAGCAGCTTGGAGGGACAGGGGTCCTACGAGCAGTACTTC	CASSLEGQGSYEQYF
.	TRBJ1-1	TRBV7-9	TRBD1	14	TGTGCCAGCAGCCAACAGGGGAGTAACACTGAAGCTTTCTTT	CASSQQGSNTEAFF
few	TRBJ1-3	TRBV30	.	13	TGTGCCTGGAGTAGTGGCTCTGGAAACACCATATATTTT	CAWSSGSGNTIYF
.	TRBJ2-3	TRBV2	TRBD2	16	TGTGCCAGCAGTCGCGGACTAGCGACCTACACAGATACGCAGTATTTT	CASSRGLATYTDTQYF
.	TRBJ2-5	TRBV10-3	TRBD2	16	TGTGCCATCAGTGAGTCAGAAGCGGGGGGGACGGGGACCCAGTACTTC	CAISESEAGGTGTQYF